This TCR beta chain is from a study of cytomegalovirus exposure and HLA in healthy donors. Trimming took 5 bases from V and 2 from J; bases not matched to a gene: 21. The CDR3 has 20 residues. Germline lookup yields CDR1 SGHTA and CDR2 FQGTGA. General observations from the study: In an earlier analysis, in under 700 donors, most V segments appeared productive either ~87% or ~30% of the time.

In the PCR, 60 Vbeta and 13 Jbeta primers were used. Study processing details: A follow-up analysis tallied some 80 million unique TCR beta chains, some 9.9 million shared. Only in-frame clones appear in the TCRdb table, and some are missing; sequencing was by immunoSEQ multiplex PCR. The V and J calls and clone size are taken from that table; D and trimming were inferred from the DNA. The repertoire holds about 200,000 clones, with more than 70% as singletons. On this clone itself: What it binds is unknown.

Material: PBMCs. The clonotype originates from a woman between 40 and 50 years old in good health and CMV-seronegative. The chain is built from TRBV7-3 and TRBJ2-3; 8 bases fit TRBD1. CDR3 amino acids: CASSLRTTGTGLTPTDTQYF. Here the CDR3 DNA reads TGTGCCAGCAGCCTCAGAACCACCGGGACAGGACTAACACCCACAGATACGCAGTATTTT.